This TCR beta chain emerged from a study of blood T cell repertoires in COVID-19. Profiled with immunoSEQ multiplex PCR; TCRdb holds only in-frame clones, not every one. Among 430,000 or so clones listed, roughly 89% were seen once. Seattle's cohort entered during active infection and was followed longitudinally. This clonotype was obtained from a man aged 18 to 30 with COVID-19, enrolled during active disease. The source material was peripheral blood.

The CDR3: CASSEAGQGDYEQYF. The CDR3 DNA reads TGTGCCAGCAGTGAAGCGGGACAGGGGGACTACGAGCAGTACTTC. J is TRBJ2-7 and V is TRBV25-1, with TRBD1 identical over 11 bases. With V trimmed by 2 bases and J by 3 bases, 3 bases remained unmatched. CDR1 is MGHDK and CDR2 is SYGVNS in the germline V gene. The CDR3 length is 15 residues.